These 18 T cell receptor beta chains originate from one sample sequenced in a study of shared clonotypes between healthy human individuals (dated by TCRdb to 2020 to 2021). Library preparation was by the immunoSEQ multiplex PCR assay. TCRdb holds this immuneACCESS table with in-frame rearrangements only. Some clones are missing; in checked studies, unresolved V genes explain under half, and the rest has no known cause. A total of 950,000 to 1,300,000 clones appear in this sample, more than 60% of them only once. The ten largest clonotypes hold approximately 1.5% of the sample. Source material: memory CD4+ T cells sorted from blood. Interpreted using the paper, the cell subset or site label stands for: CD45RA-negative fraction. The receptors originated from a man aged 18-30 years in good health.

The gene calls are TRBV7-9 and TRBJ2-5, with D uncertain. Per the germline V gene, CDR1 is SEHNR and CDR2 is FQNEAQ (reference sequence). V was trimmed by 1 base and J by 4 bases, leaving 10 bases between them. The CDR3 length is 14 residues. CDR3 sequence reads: CASSLGFVGETQYF. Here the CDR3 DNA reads TGTGCCAGCAGCTTAGGTTTTGTGGGAGAGACCCAGTACTTC.

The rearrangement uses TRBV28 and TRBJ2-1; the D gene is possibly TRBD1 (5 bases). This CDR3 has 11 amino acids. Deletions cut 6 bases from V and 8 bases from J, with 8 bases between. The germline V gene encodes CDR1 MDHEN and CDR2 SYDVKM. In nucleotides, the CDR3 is TGTGCCAGCAGCCTCAGGGATGAGCAGTTCTTC. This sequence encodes CASSLRDEQFF.

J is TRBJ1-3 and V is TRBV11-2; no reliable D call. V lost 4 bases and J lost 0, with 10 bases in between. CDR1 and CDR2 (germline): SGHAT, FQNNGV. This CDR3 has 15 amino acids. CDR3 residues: CASSSIGVSGNTIYF. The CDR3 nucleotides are TGTGCCAGCAGCTCGATCGGGGTCTCTGGAAACACCATATATTTT. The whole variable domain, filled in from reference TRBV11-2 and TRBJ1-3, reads EAGVAQSPRYKIIEKRQSVAFWCNPISGHATLYWYQQILGQGPKLLIQFQNNGVVDDSQLPKDRFSAERLKGVDSTLKIQPAKLEDSAVYLCASSSIGVSGNTIYFGEGSWLTVV.

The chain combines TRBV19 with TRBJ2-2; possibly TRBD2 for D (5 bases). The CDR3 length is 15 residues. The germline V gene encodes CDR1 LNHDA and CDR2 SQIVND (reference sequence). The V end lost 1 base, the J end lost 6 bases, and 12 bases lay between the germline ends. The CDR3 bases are TGTGCCAGTAGTATAGGAGGGCGATCGGCCGGGGAGCTGTTTTTT. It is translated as CASSIGGRSAGELFF.

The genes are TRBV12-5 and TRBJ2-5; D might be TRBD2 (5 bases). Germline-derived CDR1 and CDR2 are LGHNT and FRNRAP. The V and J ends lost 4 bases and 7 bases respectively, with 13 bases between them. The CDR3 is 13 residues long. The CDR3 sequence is CASGSGVEGTQYF. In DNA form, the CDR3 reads TGTGCTAGTGGTTCCGGAGTTGAGGGGACCCAGTACTTC.

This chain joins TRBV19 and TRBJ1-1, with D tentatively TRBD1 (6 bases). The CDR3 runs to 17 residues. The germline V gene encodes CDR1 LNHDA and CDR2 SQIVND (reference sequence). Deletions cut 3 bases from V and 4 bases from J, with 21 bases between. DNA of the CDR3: TGTGCCAGTAGTATTTATTCTTTAGGGGGGGCGACCACTGAAGCTTTCTTT. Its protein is CASSIYSLGGATTEAFF.

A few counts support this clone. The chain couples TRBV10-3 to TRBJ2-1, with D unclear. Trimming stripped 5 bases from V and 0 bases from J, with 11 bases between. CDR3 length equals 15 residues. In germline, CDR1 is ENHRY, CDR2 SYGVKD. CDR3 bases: TGTGCCATCAGTTTCGAACCGAGCTCCTACAATGAGCAGTTCTTC. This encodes CAISFEPSSYNEQFF.

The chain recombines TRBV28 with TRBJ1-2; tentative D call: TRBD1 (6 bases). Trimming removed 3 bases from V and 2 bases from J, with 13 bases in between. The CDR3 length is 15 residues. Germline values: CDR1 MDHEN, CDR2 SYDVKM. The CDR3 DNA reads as TGTGCCAGCAGTTTCGGGGGCGGCAGCAACTATGGCTACACCTTC. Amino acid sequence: CASSFGGGSNYGYTF.

For the CDR3, the DNA is TGTGCCATCAGTGCGTCTAGCGGGGGGAACACCGGGGAGCTGTTTTTT. This translates into CAISASSGGNTGELFF. The chain uses TRBV10-3 and TRBJ2-2; 10 positions match TRBD2. V lost 4 bases and J lost 1; bases outside the gene matches: 3. The length of the CDR3 is 16 residues. Germline lookup yields CDR1 ENHRY and CDR2 SYGVKD.

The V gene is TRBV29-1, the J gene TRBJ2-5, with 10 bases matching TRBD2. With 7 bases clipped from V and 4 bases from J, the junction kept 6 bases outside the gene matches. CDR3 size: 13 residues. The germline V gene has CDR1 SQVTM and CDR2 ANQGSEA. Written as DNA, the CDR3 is TGCAGCGCAACTATAGCGGGAGGAGAGACCCAGTACTTC. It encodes CSATIAGGETQYF.

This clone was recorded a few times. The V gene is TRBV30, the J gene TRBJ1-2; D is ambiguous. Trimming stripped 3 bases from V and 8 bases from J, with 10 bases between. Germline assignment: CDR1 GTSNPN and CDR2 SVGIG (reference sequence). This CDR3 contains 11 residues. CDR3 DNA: TGTGCCTGGAGCTCTCGAGGCGGCTACACCTTC. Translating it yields CAWSSRGGYTF.

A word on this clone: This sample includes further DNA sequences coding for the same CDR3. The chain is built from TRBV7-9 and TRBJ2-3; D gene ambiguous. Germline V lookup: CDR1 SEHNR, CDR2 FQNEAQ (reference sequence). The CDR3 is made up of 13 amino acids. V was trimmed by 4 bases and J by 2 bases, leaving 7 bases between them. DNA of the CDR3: TGTGCCAGCAGCTCCCCAAACACAGATACGCAGTATTTT. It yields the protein CASSSPNTDTQYF.

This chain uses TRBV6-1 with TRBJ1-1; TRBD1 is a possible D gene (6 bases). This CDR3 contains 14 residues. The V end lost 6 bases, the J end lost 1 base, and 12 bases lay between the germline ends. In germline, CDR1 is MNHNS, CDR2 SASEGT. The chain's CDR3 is CASRPTQGNTEAFF. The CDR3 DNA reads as TGTGCCAGCAGACCAACACAGGGGAACACTGAAGCTTTCTTT.

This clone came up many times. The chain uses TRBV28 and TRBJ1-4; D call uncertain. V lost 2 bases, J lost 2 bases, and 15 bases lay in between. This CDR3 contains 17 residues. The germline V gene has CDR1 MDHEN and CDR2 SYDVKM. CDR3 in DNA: TGTGCCAGCAGTTTACCCACGGGGTGGACCACTAATGAAAAACTGTTTTTT. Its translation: CASSLPTGWTTNEKLFF.

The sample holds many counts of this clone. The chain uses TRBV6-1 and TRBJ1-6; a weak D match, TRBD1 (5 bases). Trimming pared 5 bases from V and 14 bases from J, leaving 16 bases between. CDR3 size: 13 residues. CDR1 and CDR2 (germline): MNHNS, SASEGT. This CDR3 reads CASSTEGLAALHF. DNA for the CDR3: TGTGCCAGCAGTACCGAGGGGTTGGCGGCCCTCCACTTT.

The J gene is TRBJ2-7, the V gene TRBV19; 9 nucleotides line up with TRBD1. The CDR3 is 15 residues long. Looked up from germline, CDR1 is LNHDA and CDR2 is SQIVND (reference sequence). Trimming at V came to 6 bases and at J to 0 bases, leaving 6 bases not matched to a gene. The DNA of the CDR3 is TGTGCCAGTAGGCGGACAGGGGTCCCCTCCTACGAGCAGTACTTC. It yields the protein CASRRTGVPSYEQYF.

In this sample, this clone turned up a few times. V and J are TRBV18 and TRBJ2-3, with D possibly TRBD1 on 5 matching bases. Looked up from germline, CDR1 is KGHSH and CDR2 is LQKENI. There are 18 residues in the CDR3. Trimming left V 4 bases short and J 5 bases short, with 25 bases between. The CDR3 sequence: CASSLASLSRALVDTQYF. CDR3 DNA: TGTGCCAGCTCACTCGCTTCCCTAAGCAGGGCCTTGGTAGATACGCAGTATTTT.

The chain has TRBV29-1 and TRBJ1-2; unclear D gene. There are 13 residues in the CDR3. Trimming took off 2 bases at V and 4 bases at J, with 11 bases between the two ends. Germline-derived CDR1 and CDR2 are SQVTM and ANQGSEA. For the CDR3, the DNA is TGCAGCGTTGAAAAAAGTTGGATCTATGGCTACACCTTC. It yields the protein CSVEKSWIYGYTF.